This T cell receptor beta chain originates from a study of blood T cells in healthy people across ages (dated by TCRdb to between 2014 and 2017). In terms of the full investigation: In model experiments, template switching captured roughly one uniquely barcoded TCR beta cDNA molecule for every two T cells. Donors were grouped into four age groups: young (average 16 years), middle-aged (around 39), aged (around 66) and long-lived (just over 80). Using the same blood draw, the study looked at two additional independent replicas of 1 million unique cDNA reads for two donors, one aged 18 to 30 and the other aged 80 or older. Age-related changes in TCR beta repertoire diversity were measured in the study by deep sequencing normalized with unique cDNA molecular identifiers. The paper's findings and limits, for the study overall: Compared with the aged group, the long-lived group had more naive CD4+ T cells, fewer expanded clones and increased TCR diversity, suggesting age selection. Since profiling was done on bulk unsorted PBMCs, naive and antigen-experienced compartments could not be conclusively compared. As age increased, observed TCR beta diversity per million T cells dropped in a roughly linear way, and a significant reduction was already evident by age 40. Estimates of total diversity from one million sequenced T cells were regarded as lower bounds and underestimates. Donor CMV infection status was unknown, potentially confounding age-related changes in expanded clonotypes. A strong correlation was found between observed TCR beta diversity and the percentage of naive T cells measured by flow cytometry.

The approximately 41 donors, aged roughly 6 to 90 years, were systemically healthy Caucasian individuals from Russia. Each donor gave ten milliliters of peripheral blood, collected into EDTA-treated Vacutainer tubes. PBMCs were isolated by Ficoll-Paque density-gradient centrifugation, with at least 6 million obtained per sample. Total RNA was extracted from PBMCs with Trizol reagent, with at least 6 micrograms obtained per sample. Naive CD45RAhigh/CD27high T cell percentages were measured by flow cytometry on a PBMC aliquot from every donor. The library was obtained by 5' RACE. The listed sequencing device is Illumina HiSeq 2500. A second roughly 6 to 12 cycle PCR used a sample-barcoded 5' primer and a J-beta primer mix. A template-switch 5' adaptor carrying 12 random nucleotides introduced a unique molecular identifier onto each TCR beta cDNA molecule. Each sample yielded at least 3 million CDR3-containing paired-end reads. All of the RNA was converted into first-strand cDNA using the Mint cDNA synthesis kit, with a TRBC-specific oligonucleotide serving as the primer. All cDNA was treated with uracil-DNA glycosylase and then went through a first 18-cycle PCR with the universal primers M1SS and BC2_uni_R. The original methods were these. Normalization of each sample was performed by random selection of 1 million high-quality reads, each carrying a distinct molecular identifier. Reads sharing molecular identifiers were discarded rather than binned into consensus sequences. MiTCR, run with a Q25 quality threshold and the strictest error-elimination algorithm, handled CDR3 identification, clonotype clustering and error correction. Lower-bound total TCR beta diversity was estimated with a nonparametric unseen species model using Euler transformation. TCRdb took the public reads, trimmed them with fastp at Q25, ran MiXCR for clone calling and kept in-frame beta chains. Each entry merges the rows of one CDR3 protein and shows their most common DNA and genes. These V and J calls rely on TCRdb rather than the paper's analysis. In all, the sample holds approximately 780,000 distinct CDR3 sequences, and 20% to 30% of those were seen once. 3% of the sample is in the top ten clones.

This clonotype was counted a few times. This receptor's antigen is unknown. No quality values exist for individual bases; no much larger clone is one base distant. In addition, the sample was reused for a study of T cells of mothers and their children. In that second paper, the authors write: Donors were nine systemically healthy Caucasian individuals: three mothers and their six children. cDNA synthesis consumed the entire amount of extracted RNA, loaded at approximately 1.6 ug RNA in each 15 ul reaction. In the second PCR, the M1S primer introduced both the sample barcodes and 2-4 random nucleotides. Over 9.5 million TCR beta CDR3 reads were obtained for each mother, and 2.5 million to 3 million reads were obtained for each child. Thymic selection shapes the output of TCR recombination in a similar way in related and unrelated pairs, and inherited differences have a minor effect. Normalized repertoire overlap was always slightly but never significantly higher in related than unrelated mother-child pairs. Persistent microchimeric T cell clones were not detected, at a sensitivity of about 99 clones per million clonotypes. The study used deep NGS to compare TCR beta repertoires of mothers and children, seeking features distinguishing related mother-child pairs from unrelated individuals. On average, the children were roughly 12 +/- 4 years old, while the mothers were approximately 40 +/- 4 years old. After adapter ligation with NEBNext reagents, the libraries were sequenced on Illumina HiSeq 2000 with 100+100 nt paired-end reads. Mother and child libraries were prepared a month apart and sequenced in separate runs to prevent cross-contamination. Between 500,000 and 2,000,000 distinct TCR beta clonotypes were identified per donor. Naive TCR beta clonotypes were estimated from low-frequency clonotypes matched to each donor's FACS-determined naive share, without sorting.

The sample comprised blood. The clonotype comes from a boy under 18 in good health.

The DNA sequence is TGCGCCAGCAGCCTCAGGACCGGCGGGATAGATACGCAGTATTTT. The encoded protein is CASSLRTGGIDTQYF. Here the chain combines TRBV5-1 and TRBJ2-3; the D gene is perhaps TRBD2, from 6 matching bases. CDR1 and CDR2 are read off the germline V gene as SGHRS and YFSETQ. Measured from the cysteine to the phenylalanine, the CDR3 is 15 residues long. Here the CDR3 DNA is all that survives: 45 bases in frame from base 1. V sheds 4 bases and J sheds 5 bases, leaving 17 bases between their ends. Here the CDR3 is joined to the reference TRBV5-1 and TRBJ2-3 genes, and the full variable domain is: KAGVTQTPRYLIKTRGQQVTLSCSPISGHRSVSWYQQTPGQGLQFLFEYFSETQRNKGNFPGRFSGRQFSNSRSEMNVSTLELGDSALYLCASSLRTGGIDTQYFGPGTRLTVL.